This T cell receptor (beta chain) was identified during a study of cytomegalovirus exposure and HLA in healthy donors. As to this clone: No antigen is known for it.

Findings of the study overall: Across donors, sequencing depth was assumed by presence/absence analyses to be roughly uniform.

As for the donors, each was a healthy bone marrow donor. Germline V gene data show CDR1 as SGHTS and CDR2 as YDEGEE. V was clipped by 4 bases and J by 2 bases, with 12 bases between them. The CDR3 has 14 residues. This PCR relied on a set of 60 Vbeta primers and 13 Jbeta primers. Using immunoSEQ multiplex PCR, the repertoire was profiled, and TCRdb retains in-frame clones only, with some absent. The ten most abundant clones cover less than 1% of a sample with 200,000 to 250,000 clones. Sample: PBMCs. The chain uses TRBV5-8 and TRBJ1-1; no clear D. This clonotype originated in a woman in her twenties or thirties in good health and CMV-seropositive. The CDR3 spells CASSPGGSNTEAFF. CDR3 DNA sequence: TGTGCCAGCAGCCCCGGCGGGTCTAACACTGAAGCTTTCTTT.